The 31 T cell receptor beta chains below were found in one sample sequenced in a study of cytomegalovirus exposure and HLA in healthy donors. It was with 60 Vbeta and 13 Jbeta primers that the PCR ran. Some clones are missing from TCRdb's copy, which holds only in-frame ones; the method was immunoSEQ multiplex PCR. The sample includes 30,000 to 35,000 clones. Source material: PBMCs. These receptors were taken from a woman aged 40 to 50 in good health and CMV-seropositive.

The J gene is TRBJ2-7, the V gene TRBV4-1; 8 nucleotides match TRBD1. CDR1 MGHRA and CDR2 YSYEKL come from the germline V gene. The CDR3 runs 14 residues. The ends lost 1 base at V and 3 bases at J; junction bases unmatched: 2. The CDR3 DNA reads TGCGCCAGCAGCCAAGGACAGGGGAGCTACGAGCAGTACTTC. Its protein is CASSQGQGSYEQYF.

This chain links TRBV6-1 with TRBJ1-2; D not certain. V lost 5 bases, J lost 5 bases, and 9 bases lay in between. Germline values: CDR1 MNHNS, CDR2 SASEGT. This CDR3 contains 12 residues. CDR3 loop: CASSLFPYGYTF. Here the CDR3 DNA reads TGTGCCAGCAGTTTGTTCCCTTATGGCTACACCTTC.

The chain employs TRBV5-1 and TRBJ2-1; 14 bases match TRBD2. This CDR3 has 19 amino acids. The V and J ends lost 3 bases and 3 bases, in that order; junction bases with no gene match: 11. Germline V gives CDR1 SGHRS, CDR2 YFSETQ. CDR3: CASSSKRHGTSGGYNEQFF. In DNA form, the CDR3 reads TGCGCCAGCAGCTCAAAACGACACGGGACTAGCGGGGGCTACAATGAGCAGTTCTTC.

CDR3 loop: CSARATGELFF. CDR3 DNA sequence: TGCAGTGCTAGAGCGACCGGGGAGCTGTTTTTT. The J gene is TRBJ2-2, the V gene TRBV20-1; no firm D call. The CDR3 extends over 11 amino acids. V was clipped by 1 base and J by 5 bases, with 2 bases between them. CDR1 and CDR2 from the germline V gene are DFQATT and SNEGSKA (reference sequence).

This chain links TRBV7-2 with TRBJ2-5; D ambiguous. V was cut by 8 bases and J by 2 bases, with 12 bases left in between. Per germline, CDR1 SGHTA and CDR2 FQGNSA. The CDR3 loop spans 13 amino acids. CDR3 in DNA: TGTGCCAGCTCGATAGCAGCTCAAGAGACCCAGTACTTC. Amino acids: CASSIAAQETQYF.

The chain joins TRBV4-3 to TRBJ2-7, with 8 bases that match TRBD2. V was pared by 1 base and J by 4 bases, with 9 bases of the junction left unmatched. Germline V gene sequence: CDR1 LGHNA, CDR2 YSLEER. The CDR3 covers 16 residues. The CDR3 region has the DNA TGCGCCAGCAGCCAAGGGGTCGCGGGAGGCGGGTACGAGCAGTACTTC. It specifies CASSQGVAGGGYEQYF.

The chain recombines TRBV5-4 with TRBJ1-2; 9 bases match TRBD1. V shed 1 base, J shed 6 bases, and the junction held 1 base outside the gene matches. CDR3 size: 13 residues. Germline-derived CDR1 and CDR2 are SGHNT and YYREEE (reference sequence). The CDR3 DNA reads as TGTGCCAGCAGCTTGTGGACAGGGGATGGCTACACCTTC. Protein sequence: CASSLWTGDGYTF.

The rearrangement links TRBV6-1 to TRBJ2-7, with 7 bases lining up with TRBD1. Germline lookup yields CDR1 MNHNS and CDR2 SASEGT. This CDR3 is 13 amino acids long. V was pared by 5 bases and J by 4 bases, with 5 bases of the junction left unmatched. The CDR3 sequence is CASSWTGTYEQYF. Written as DNA, the CDR3 is TGTGCCAGCAGTTGGACAGGAACATACGAGCAGTACTTC.

The chain combines TRBV19 with TRBJ2-7, with D possibly matching TRBD1 (5 bases). V was cut by 4 bases and J by 0 bases, with 10 bases left in between. This CDR3 spans 14 amino acids. Germline CDR1 reads LNHDA; CDR2 reads SQIVND (reference sequence). The CDR3 sequence: CASSRTSDSYEQYF. The CDR3 DNA follows: TGTGCCAGTAGTAGGACATCTGACTCCTACGAGCAGTACTTC.

This chain uses TRBV4-1 with TRBJ2-1; tentative D call: TRBD2 (5 bases). CDR3 size: 19 residues. CDR1 is MGHRA and CDR2 is YSYEKL in the germline V gene. Trimming removed 1 base from V and 3 bases from J, with 22 bases in between. The CDR3 reads CASSQVVRGRNPFYNEQFF. The CDR3 nucleotides read TGCGCCAGCAGCCAAGTCGTCCGGGGTCGCAACCCCTTCTACAATGAGCAGTTCTTC.

This sequence joins TRBV4-1 and TRBJ2-5; maybe TRBD1 (5 bases). The CDR3 has 13 amino acids. With 4 bases removed from V and 1 base from J, the gap between germline ends came to 7 bases. CDR1 is MGHRA, CDR2 YSYEKL, per germline. The CDR3 spells CASSRQIQETQYF. The DNA of the CDR3 is TGCGCCAGCAGCCGACAGATCCAAGAGACCCAGTACTTC.

The CDR3 nucleotides are TGCGCCAGCAGAACAGGGAATGATGAGACCCAGTACTTC. Translation gives CASRTGNDETQYF. The rearrangement joins TRBV5-1 to TRBJ2-5, with a tentative D call TRBD1 (6 bases). The germline V and J ends were trimmed by 5 bases and 5 bases, with 13 bases remaining between them. CDR1 is SGHRS and CDR2 is YFSETQ in the germline V gene. This CDR3 has 13 residues.

The J gene is TRBJ1-1, the V gene TRBV11-3; tentative D call: TRBD1 (5 bases). This CDR3 region has 14 residues. The germline V and J ends were trimmed by 3 bases and 1 base, with 9 bases remaining between them. The germline gives CDR1 SGHNT, CDR2 YENEEA. The CDR3 bases are TGTGCCAGCAGCTTTGGGGGGTCGAACACTGAAGCTTTCTTT. It is translated as CASSFGGSNTEAFF.

J is TRBJ2-1 and V is TRBV4-2, with 7 positions matching TRBD2. The CDR3 totals 14 residues. CDR1 is LGHNA and CDR2 is YNFKEQ in the germline V gene. Trimming at V came to 2 bases and at J to 6 bases, leaving 4 bases not matched to a gene. CDR3 loop: CASSQPGTINEQFF. The DNA for the CDR3 is TGTGCCAGCAGCCAACCCGGGACTATCAATGAGCAGTTCTTC.

CDR3 region: CASRWGHSSYEQYF. As DNA, the CDR3 is TGTGCCAGCAGATGGGGGCACAGCTCCTACGAGCAGTACTTC. The rearrangement joins TRBV5-6 to TRBJ2-7; maybe TRBD1 (6 bases). V was clipped by 5 bases and J by 0 bases, with 12 bases between them. The germline V gene has CDR1 SGHDT and CDR2 YYEEEE. This CDR3 contains 14 residues.

The chain uses TRBV19 and TRBJ1-1; D call uncertain. CDR1 and CDR2 (germline): LNHDA, SQIVND (reference sequence). V was pared by 7 bases and J by 3 bases, with 15 bases between. This CDR3 has 14 residues. CDR3 in amino acids: CASNEGGWDTEAFF. The DNA for the CDR3 is TGTGCCAGTAACGAGGGAGGATGGGACACTGAAGCTTTCTTT.

The V gene is TRBV18, the J gene TRBJ1-1, with D perhaps TRBD1 (5 bases). This CDR3 is 16 amino acids long. From germline, CDR1 is KGHSH and CDR2 LQKENI. Trimming pared 3 bases from V and 7 bases from J, leaving 21 bases between. The CDR3 loop reads CASSPSLGTVGGEAFF. The CDR3 nucleotides are TGTGCCAGCTCACCTAGCCTCGGGACGGTGGGAGGTGAAGCTTTCTTT.

J is TRBJ1-2 and V is TRBV27; maybe TRBD1 (5 bases). The V gene's germline CDR1 is MNHEY and CDR2 SMNVEV (reference sequence). The CDR3 contains 16 residues. V was pared by 6 bases and J by 4 bases, with 21 bases between. This CDR3 reads CASSRVWPAGRYGYTF. In nucleotides, the CDR3 is TGTGCCAGCAGCCGAGTCTGGCCAGCGGGACGCTATGGCTACACCTTC.

This chain connects TRBV6-5 to TRBJ1-2, with TRBD1 as a possible D gene (6 bases). This CDR3 comprises 13 residues. The germline V gene has CDR1 MNHEY and CDR2 SVGAGI. Trimming removed 4 bases from V and 9 bases from J, with 15 bases in between. CDR3 bases: TGTGCCAGCAGTTCCTCACAGGGTGCGAGCTACACCTTC. Translating gives CASSSSQGASYTF.

This sequence joins TRBV7-9 and TRBJ1-1; 12 bases match TRBD1. Germline V lookup: CDR1 SEHNR, CDR2 FQNEAQ (reference sequence). J was trimmed by 7 bases and V by 1 base; bases with no gene match: 13. The CDR3 length is 18 residues. CDR3 bases: TGTGCCAGCAGCTTAGTTGGCGGGACAGGGGGCTTTCTGGATGAAGCTTTCTTT. Protein sequence: CASSLVGGTGGFLDEAFF.

The CDR3 protein is CATSRATGWNTQYF. In nucleotides, the CDR3 is TGTGCCACCAGCAGAGCAACAGGGTGGAATACGCAGTATTTT. The chain has TRBV15 and TRBJ2-3, with D possibly being TRBD1 (6 bases). V was trimmed by 1 base and J by 7 bases, leaving 12 bases between them. Germline V gene data show CDR1 as LNHNV and CDR2 as YYDKDF (reference sequence). The CDR3 is 14 residues long.

The chain links TRBV5-1 to TRBJ2-1; TRBD2 might be the D (5 bases). Germline CDR1 and CDR2: SGHRS and YFSETQ. CDR3 size: 13 residues. V was pared by 7 bases and J by 5 bases, with 13 bases between. CDR3 DNA: TGCGCCAGCCAACTGAGCGGCGACAATGAGCAGTTCTTC. It specifies CASQLSGDNEQFF.

V usage is TRBV6-6 and J usage is TRBJ2-2, with 7 bases fitting TRBD2. The CDR3 loop spans 15 amino acids. Per germline, CDR1 MNHNY and CDR2 SVGAGI (reference sequence). With V trimmed by 0 bases and J by 5 bases, 3 bases remained unmatched. CDR3 region: CASSYSRGGTGELFF. The CDR3 bases are TGTGCCAGCAGTTACTCGCGCGGGGGAACCGGGGAGCTGTTTTTT.

CDR3 residues: CASSPRTPIRIETPYEQYF. CDR3 sequence (DNA): TGTGCCAGCAGTCCGAGGACTCCCATCCGCATAGAAACCCCCTACGAGCAGTACTTC. J is TRBJ2-7 and V is TRBV5-4; D is perhaps TRBD2 (5 bases). Germline V gene data show CDR1 as SGHNT and CDR2 as YYREEE (reference sequence). Trimming removed 5 bases from V and 2 bases from J, with 29 bases in between. CDR3 length: 19 residues.

V gene TRBV6-5 combines with J gene TRBJ2-7, with 8 bases matching TRBD1. The CDR3 totals 13 residues. Germline V gives CDR1 MNHEY, CDR2 SVGAGI. V was pared by 4 bases and J by 4 bases, with 3 bases of the junction left unmatched. CDR3 bases: TGTGCCAGCAGTTGGGGACAGGAGTACGAGCAGTACTTC. It codes for CASSWGQEYEQYF.

V and J are TRBV5-1 and TRBJ2-5; the match to TRBD1 covers 8 bases. Per the germline V gene, CDR1 is SGHRS and CDR2 is YFSETQ. The CDR3 length is 16 residues. Trimming at V came to 0 bases and at J to 6 bases, leaving 10 bases not matched to a gene. CDR3 DNA: TGCGCCAGCAGCTTGGAATTGAGGACAGGGTTACAGACCCAGTACTTC. It codes for CASSLELRTGLQTQYF.

The chain combines TRBV28 with TRBJ2-7, with D possibly TRBD2 on 6 matching bases. The V gene lost 6 bases and the J gene lost 0 bases, with 15 bases spanning the gap. CDR3 size: 15 residues. Germline CDR1 and CDR2: MDHEN and SYDVKM. CDR3 DNA: TGTGCCAGCAGCGGGGTAGGGACTGACTCCTACGAGCAGTACTTC. Its protein product is CASSGVGTDSYEQYF.

This rearrangement joins TRBV7-4 to TRBJ2-3; 10 bases align to TRBD2. This CDR3 contains 14 residues. Unmatched junction bases numbered 0, after V lost 1 base and J lost 5 bases. Germline CDR1 SGHVT, CDR2 SQSDAQ. CDR3 sequence: CASSLGLAGDTQYF. For the CDR3, the DNA is TGTGCCAGCAGCTTAGGACTAGCGGGAGATACGCAGTATTTT.

The V call is TRBV15, the J call TRBJ1-5; a weak D match, TRBD1 (5 bases). V was pared by 1 base and J by 5 bases, with 12 bases between. The CDR3 has 15 amino acids. The germline V gene encodes CDR1 LNHNV and CDR2 YYDKDF (reference sequence). Here the CDR3 DNA reads TGTGCCACCAGCAGAGGGGGATCAGGGCATCAGCCCCAGCATTTT. It encodes CATSRGGSGHQPQHF.

The chain has TRBV7-9 and TRBJ2-3; TRBD2 agrees at 13 bases. The CDR3 has 19 amino acids. Trimming removed 5 bases from V and 2 bases from J; junction bases left unmatched: 13. CDR1 is SEHNR, CDR2 FQNEAQ, per germline (reference sequence). For the CDR3, the DNA is TGTGCCAGCAGCAACATCCGGACTAGCGGGAGTAGGGACACAGATACGCAGTATTTT. It specifies CASSNIRTSGSRDTDTQYF. The variable domain in full, with the rest retrieved from reference TRBV7-9 and TRBJ2-3, is DTGVSQNPRHKITKRGQNVTFRCDPISEHNRLYWYRQTLGQGPEFLTYFQNEAQLEKSRLLSDRFSAERPKGSFSTLEIQRTEQGDSAMYLCASSNIRTSGSRDTDTQYFGPGTRLTVL.

The J gene is TRBJ2-1, the V gene TRBV15; 10 positions agree with TRBD2. J gave up 4 bases and V 5 bases, and 8 bases lay outside the gene matches. Germline CDR1 reads LNHNV; CDR2 reads YYDKDF (reference sequence). The CDR3 has 16 amino acids. The CDR3 here is CATSEGGLASYNEQFF. The CDR3 DNA sequence: TGTGCCACCAGCGAGGGGGGACTAGCGTCATACAATGAGCAGTTCTTC.